Following are 22 T cell receptor beta chains from one sample sequenced in a study of shared clonotypes between healthy human individuals. TCRdb's copy holds only in-frame clones and misses some; the assay was immunoSEQ multiplex PCR. The repertoire holds 2 million to 2.5 million clones, more than 80% seen once, with 0.39% in the top ten. Sequencing was done on a sample of naive CD4+ T cells from PBMCs. The subset is: CD45RA+ positively selected. The receptors stem from a man aged 18 to 30 in good health. Some clones in this sample may be carry-over from other donors' samples.

Turning to this clone: The same CDR3 also results from other DNA sequences found in this sample. The gene calls are TRBV7-2 and TRBJ1-2; D is perhaps TRBD1 (5 bases). Germline lookup yields CDR1 SGHTA and CDR2 FQGNSA. Trimming took 2 bases from V and 3 from J, leaving 7 bases between them. The CDR3 is made up of 13 amino acids. For the CDR3, the DNA is TGTGCCAGCAGCTTAACCAGGGACTATGGCTACACCTTC. It specifies CASSLTRDYGYTF.

This clone has only one observation. The gene calls are TRBV15 and TRBJ1-2; 7 bases are shared with TRBD1. V shed 7 bases, J shed 5 bases, and the junction held 16 bases outside the gene matches. The CDR3 spans 16 residues. Germline V gene data show CDR1 as LNHNV and CDR2 as YYDKDF (reference sequence). The CDR3 nucleotides read TGTGCCACCAAGGAGTCTCGTCGAGACAGGGTGTATGGCTACACCTTC. Translated, it gives CATKESRRDRVYGYTF.

This clone was seen a single time. This sequence joins TRBV15 and TRBJ1-5; a weak D match, TRBD1 (6 bases). The CDR3 consists of 15 residues. From germline, CDR1 is LNHNV and CDR2 YYDKDF (reference sequence). Trimming left V 0 bases short and J 7 bases short, with 13 bases between. CDR3 sequence (DNA): TGTGCCACCAGCAGAGATATCAGGGGCGGCCAGCCCCAGCATTTT. It encodes CATSRDIRGGQPQHF.

The chain combines TRBV6-4 with TRBJ2-3; 9 bases line up with TRBD2. The CDR3 length is 18 residues. Germline V gene sequence: CDR1 MRHNA, CDR2 SNTAGT. V shed 3 bases and J 4 bases; nucleotides not matched to a gene: 14. This CDR3 is CASSERGEGSGSPDTQYF. CDR3 in DNA: TGTGCCAGCAGTGAGAGGGGGGAGGGTAGCGGGAGCCCAGATACGCAGTATTTT.

This chain joins TRBV6-1 and TRBJ2-1; D possibly corresponds to TRBD2 (6 bases). The CDR3 extends over 17 amino acids. Germline values: CDR1 MNHNS, CDR2 SASEGT. Trimming removed 3 bases at V and 1 base at J, with 16 bases between. The CDR3 reads CASSDPRESPSYNEQFF. DNA of the CDR3: TGTGCCAGCAGTGACCCCCGGGAGTCACCTTCCTACAATGAGCAGTTCTTC.

This clone was observed a single time. The J gene is TRBJ2-7, the V gene TRBV19; D assignment may be TRBD1 or TRBD2 (7 bases each). The V gene lost 1 base and the J gene lost 6 bases, with 13 bases spanning the gap. The length of the CDR3 is 14 residues. Germline CDR1 and CDR2: LNHDA and SQIVND (reference sequence). The CDR3 here is CASSIATGRVEQYF. In DNA, the CDR3 is TGTGCCAGTAGTATAGCGACAGGGAGGGTCGAGCAGTACTTC.

The J gene is TRBJ2-7, the V gene TRBV28; maybe TRBD1 (5 bases). Germline V CDR1 and CDR2: MDHEN, SYDVKM. V was pared by 1 base and J by 2 bases, with 12 bases between. The CDR3 covers 15 residues. The CDR3 loop is CASSLSTGKAYEQYF. CDR3 nucleotide sequence: TGTGCCAGCAGTTTATCAACAGGTAAAGCCTACGAGCAGTACTTC. Based on the CDR3 plus reference TRBV28 and TRBJ2-7, the full variable domain is DVKVTQSSRYLVKRTGEKVFLECVQDMDHENMFWYRQDPGLGLRLIYFSYDVKMKEKGDIPEGYSVSREKKERFSLILESASTNQTSMYLCASSLSTGKAYEQYFGPGTRLTVT.

The rearrangement links TRBV9 to TRBJ2-3, with D possibly matching TRBD2 (6 bases). Trimming cost V 1 base and J 3 bases, with 18 bases left between them. This CDR3 has 17 amino acids. In germline, CDR1 is SGDLS, CDR2 YYNGEE. The CDR3 DNA follows: TGTGCCAGCAGCGTATCCGAGGGAGGTGTTACGACAGATACGCAGTATTTT. It is translated as CASSVSEGGVTTDTQYF.

V usage is TRBV30 and J usage is TRBJ1-1; tentative D call: TRBD1 (5 bases). Trimming took off 5 bases at V and 0 bases at J, with 7 bases between the two ends. The CDR3 totals 12 residues. The germline V gene encodes CDR1 GTSNPN and CDR2 SVGIG (reference sequence). CDR3 nucleotide sequence: TGTGCCTGGCGGACACTGAACACTGAAGCTTTCTTT. Translation: CAWRTLNTEAFF.

The sample holds a few counts of this clone. This sequence joins TRBV6-5 and TRBJ1-1; D unclear. There are 12 residues in the CDR3. The germline gives CDR1 MNHEY, CDR2 SVGAGI. V was trimmed by 6 bases and J by 5 bases, leaving 10 bases between them. CDR3 nucleotides: TGTGCCAGCAGGGGGAGGTCGACTGAAGCTTTCTTT. The encoded protein is CASRGRSTEAFF.

Of note for this clone: In the same sample, other DNA sequences code for this CDR3. The V call is TRBV18, the J call TRBJ2-3; 7 nucleotides line up with TRBD2. The CDR3 contains 16 residues. V lost 0 bases, J lost 0 bases, and 3 bases stayed unmatched. CDR1 and CDR2 (germline): KGHSH, LQKENI. CDR3 coding DNA: TGTGCCAGCTCACCACCAGCGGGAAGGAGCACAGATACGCAGTATTTT. It specifies CASSPPAGRSTDTQYF.

The chain joins TRBV11-3 to TRBJ2-7; 10 bases align to TRBD2. Germline V lookup: CDR1 SGHNT, CDR2 YENEEA. The CDR3 is 15 residues long. V dropped 5 bases and J dropped 2; count of bases not matched to a gene: 6. Here the CDR3 DNA reads TGTGCCAGCAGCCAGGGAACTAGCGGGACCTACGAGCAGTACTTC. Translating it yields CASSQGTSGTYEQYF.

V usage is TRBV16 and J usage is TRBJ2-1; 7 bases fit TRBD1. Germline values: CDR1 KGHSY, CDR2 FQNENV. The CDR3 is 15 amino acids. The J segment lost 6 bases and the V segment lost 4 bases, leaving 9 bases of the junction unmatched. CDR3 loop: CASSPGQRNFNEQFF. The CDR3 DNA is TGTGCCAGCAGCCCGGGACAGCGAAACTTCAATGAGCAGTTCTTC.

V is TRBV6-4 and J is TRBJ1-2; D gene unclear. Trimming stripped 6 bases from V and 2 bases from J, with 19 bases between. Germline V lookup: CDR1 MRHNA, CDR2 SNTAGT. This CDR3 contains 16 residues. The CDR3 bases are TGTGCCAGCAGACCCCAGGACGGTCTTGGCAACTATGGCTACACCTTC. This translates into CASRPQDGLGNYGYTF.

CDR3 bases: TGCAGCGTGAGGGGGGGGCTGGTCGGCACAGATACGCAGTATTTT. Its translation is CSVRGGLVGTDTQYF. The chain links TRBV29-1 to TRBJ2-3; possible D gene TRBD2, 7 bases. CDR3 length: 15 amino acids. Trimming pared 6 bases from V and 1 base from J, leaving 17 bases between. Germline-derived CDR1 and CDR2 are SQVTM and ANQGSEA.

The sample holds one count of this clone. The chain joins TRBV6-4 to TRBJ2-5; TRBD2 agrees at 14 bases. This CDR3 is built from 15 residues. V dropped 6 bases and J dropped 4; count of bases not matched to a gene: 4. CDR1 is MRHNA, CDR2 SNTAGT, per germline. CDR3 nucleotide sequence: TGTGCCAGCAGCCCGACTAGCGGGAGGGGAGAGACCCAGTACTTC. As protein: CASSPTSGRGETQYF.

The V call is TRBV28, the J call TRBJ2-3; the D gene is possibly TRBD2 (5 bases). Germline V CDR1 and CDR2: MDHEN, SYDVKM. Between the trimmed V and J ends, which lost 6 bases and 5 bases, there was a span of 9 bases. The CDR3 covers 12 residues. The CDR3 nucleotides are TGTGCCAGCAGCCCACGGGGAGATACGCAGTATTTT. Translating it yields CASSPRGDTQYF.

This chain joins TRBV6-5 and TRBJ2-5; 9 nucleotides match TRBD2. V was clipped by 6 bases and J by 4 bases; unmatched bases: 3. Germline lookup yields CDR1 MNHEY and CDR2 SVGAGI. This CDR3 contains 13 residues. CDR3 nucleotides: TGTGCCAGCAGACGGACTAGCGCAGAGACCCAGTACTTC. Its translation is CASRRTSAETQYF.

The CDR3 DNA reads as TGTGCCAGCAGTCCCGGACAGCCGAATCAGCCCCAGCATTTT. This gives the protein CASSPGQPNQPQHF. V is TRBV2 and J is TRBJ1-5; tentative D call: TRBD1 (6 bases). The germline V gene has CDR1 SNHLY and CDR2 FYNNEI. V lost 5 bases to trimming and J lost 4 bases, with 12 bases between them. The CDR3 is 14 residues long.

The chain recombines TRBV5-1 with TRBJ2-3, with D unclear. CDR1 and CDR2 from the germline V gene are SGHRS and YFSETQ. The V gene lost 2 bases and the J gene lost 6 bases, with 10 bases spanning the gap. This CDR3 comprises 13 residues. CDR3 in amino acids: CASSFPGSDTQYF. CDR3 bases: TGCGCCAGCAGCTTTCCCGGGTCGGATACGCAGTATTTT.

This chain connects TRBV28 to TRBJ1-2; 7 positions match TRBD1. The germline V gene has CDR1 MDHEN and CDR2 SYDVKM. V was clipped by 3 bases and J by 2 bases; unmatched bases: 12. CDR3 length: 17 residues. The CDR3 protein is CASSFLGQQKLNYGYTF. CDR3 coding DNA: TGTGCCAGCAGTTTCCTGGGACAGCAGAAACTAAACTATGGCTACACCTTC.

V is TRBV10-3 and J is TRBJ1-1, with D perhaps TRBD1 (5 bases). The CDR3 contains 12 residues. Trimming shortened V by 10 bases and J by 4 bases, and 13 bases separated the two germline ends. Per germline, CDR1 ENHRY and CDR2 SYGVKD. This CDR3 reads CATNQGSTEAFF. The CDR3 DNA reads TGTGCCACAAATCAGGGTTCCACTGAAGCTTTCTTT.